A selection of T cell receptor beta chains follows, all from one sample in a study of T cells in Graves' hyperthyroidism and ophthalmopathy. From the multiplex PCR reads, TCRdb called clonotypes with MiXCR, one entry per CDR3 protein. This sample carries 490,000 or so distinct CDR3 sequences, just under 20% of them seen once, and the ten largest clones take roughly 44%. Sequenced input: blood. The receptors shown here come from a man in his forties with Graves' ophthalmopathy. The CDR3 runs from the conserved cysteine through the conserved F or W. A D gene is named only where the DNA matches it firmly. Part of the rows lack a size; the others show once, few, many or a class for expanded clones.

D: NA
size: few
V: TRBV19
J: TRBJ1-5
CDR3: CASSIRVMSSNQPQHF
DNA: TGTGCCAGTAGTATAAGGGTTATGAGTAGCAATCAGCCCCAGCATTTT

D: NA
size: NA
V: TRBV6-5
J: TRBJ1-2
CDR3: CASSYPEGGGYGYTF
DNA: TGTGCCAGCAGTTACCCCGAGGGGGGCGGATATGGCTACACCTTC

D: NA
size: NA
V: TRBV4-1
J: TRBJ2-3
CDR3: CASSQEGAAADTDTQYF
DNA: TGCGCCAGCAGCCAAGAGGGGGCGGCGGCTGATACAGATACGCAGTATTTT

D: NA
size: few
V: TRBV20-1
J: TRBJ2-7
CDR3: CSATGNSYEQYF
DNA: TGCAGTGCTACAGGCAACTCCTACGAGCAGTACTTC

D: NA
size: many
V: TRBV12-3/TRBV12-4
J: TRBJ2-5
CDR3: CASSSFSQETQYF
DNA: TGTGCCAGCAGCTCTTTTAGCCAAGAGACCCAGTACTTC

D: NA
size: NA
V: TRBV6-1
J: TRBJ2-1
CDR3: CASSLTPSASSSYNEQFF
DNA: TGTGCCAGCAGTCTCACCCCTAGCGCCTCAAGCTCCTACAATGAGCAGTTCTTC

D: NA
size: few
V: TRBV12-3/TRBV12-4
J: TRBJ1-5
CDR3: CASSYRVGQPQHF
DNA: TGTGCCAGCAGTTACAGGGTCGGGCAGCCCCAGCATTTT

D: TRBD2
size: many
V: TRBV18
J: TRBJ2-4
CDR3: CASSPLAGGLENIQYF
DNA: TGTGCCAGCTCACCCCTAGCGGGAGGTTTGGAAAACATTCAGTACTTC

D: TRBD1
size: many
V: TRBV27
J: TRBJ2-5
CDR3: CASSLYGRGQETQYF
DNA: TGTGCCAGCAGTTTATATGGCAGGGGGCAAGAGACCCAGTACTTC

D: NA
size: few
V: TRBV3-1
J: TRBJ2-7
CDR3: CASSQVVGEQYF
DNA: TGTGCCAGCAGCCAAGTGGTGGGGGAGCAGTACTTC

D: NA
size: few
V: TRBV7-9
J: TRBJ2-7
CDR3: CASSLQTYEQYF
DNA: TGTGCCAGCAGCTTACAGACCTACGAGCAGTACTTC

D: TRBD1
size: few
V: TRBV6-1
J: TRBJ1-1
CDR3: CASSYLGTGGTEAFF
DNA: TGTGCCAGCAGTTATTTGGGGACAGGGGGCACTGAAGCTTTCTTT

D: NA
size: few
V: TRBV7-2
J: TRBJ2-7
CDR3: CASSSGGPTYEQYF
DNA: TGTGCCAGCAGCTCAGGAGGTCCTACCTACGAGCAGTACTTC

D: NA
size: NA
V: TRBV3-1
J: TRBJ2-3
CDR3: CASSLLTSQQYF
DNA: TGTGCCAGCAGCCTCCTAACTAGCCAGCAGTATTTT

D: NA
size: many
V: TRBV6-1
J: TRBJ2-5
CDR3: CASGGGRQETQYF
DNA: TGTGCCAGCGGAGGGGGTAGGCAAGAGACCCAGTACTTC

D: NA
size: NA
V: TRBV2
J: TRBJ1-4
CDR3: CASVPDATNEKLFF
DNA: TGTGCCAGCGTCCCAGACGCAACTAATGAAAAACTGTTTTTT

D: NA
size: few
V: TRBV15
J: TRBJ1-1
CDR3: CATSTLTSPHRVNTEAFF
DNA: TGTGCCACCAGCACCCTAACAAGCCCTCACAGAGTGAACACTGAAGCTTTCTTT

D: TRBD2
size: few
V: TRBV3-1
J: TRBJ2-5
CDR3: CASSRTSGGGQETQYF
DNA: TGTGCCAGCAGTCGCACTAGCGGGGGGGGGCAAGAGACCCAGTACTTC

D: NA
size: few
V: TRBV6-5
J: TRBJ2-7
CDR3: CASSYTGINYEQYF
DNA: TGTGCCAGCAGTTACACGGGTATTAACTACGAGCAGTACTTC

D: TRBD2
size: few
V: TRBV7-3
J: TRBJ2-3
CDR3: CASSLTGSGRSGDTQYF
DNA: TGTGCCAGCAGCTTAACAGGTAGCGGGAGATCGGGAGATACGCAGTATTTT

D: TRBD1
size: few
V: TRBV3-1
J: TRBJ1-2
CDR3: CASTPRGQDRANYGYTF
DNA: TGTGCCAGCACCCCAAGGGGACAGGACCGCGCTAACTATGGCTACACCTTC

D: NA
size: NA
V: TRBV9
J: TRBJ2-1
CDR3: CASSVGPMGQGSYNEQFF
DNA: TGTGCCAGCAGCGTAGGCCCCATGGGGCAGGGGTCCTACAATGAGCAGTTCTTC